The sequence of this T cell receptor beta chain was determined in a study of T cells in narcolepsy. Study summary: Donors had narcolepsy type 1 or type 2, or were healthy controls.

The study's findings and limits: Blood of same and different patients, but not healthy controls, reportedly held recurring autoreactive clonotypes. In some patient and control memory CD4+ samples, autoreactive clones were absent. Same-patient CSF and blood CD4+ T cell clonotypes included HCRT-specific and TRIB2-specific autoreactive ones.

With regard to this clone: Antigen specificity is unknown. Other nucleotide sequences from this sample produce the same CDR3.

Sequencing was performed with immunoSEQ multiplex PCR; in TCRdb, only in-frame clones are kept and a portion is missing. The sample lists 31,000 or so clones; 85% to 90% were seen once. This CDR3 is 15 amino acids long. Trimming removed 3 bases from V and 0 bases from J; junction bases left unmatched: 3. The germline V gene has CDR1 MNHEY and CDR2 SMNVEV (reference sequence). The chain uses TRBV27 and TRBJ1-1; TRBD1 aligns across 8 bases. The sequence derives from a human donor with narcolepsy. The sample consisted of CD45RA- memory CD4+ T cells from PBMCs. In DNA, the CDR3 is TGTGCCAGCAGTTTCGGGACAGGATTGAACACTGAAGCTTTCTTT. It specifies CASSFGTGLNTEAFF.